The source of this T cell receptor (beta chain) is a study of cytomegalovirus exposure and HLA in healthy donors. Turning to the study itself: The study's early data release held roughly 90 million unique TCRs from HLA-typed donors. Whole-study results and caveats: TCR beta V- and J-gene trimming was later associated with a missense DCLRE1C variant.

V was clipped by 4 bases and J by 3 bases, with 18 bases between them. The CDR3 is 16 residues long. The germline V gene has CDR1 MRHNA and CDR2 SNTAGT. On this clone: Its matching antigen is unknown.

PCR amplification relied on 60 Vbeta primers (plus 13 Jbeta primers). The assay was immunoSEQ multiplex PCR, and TCRdb's table has in-frame clones only and misses some. This sample contains approximately 46,000 clones. This receptor was obtained from a male donor in good health and CMV-seronegative. This rearrangement joins TRBV6-4 to TRBJ1-2; D not certain. Material for sequencing was PBMCs. The CDR3 region has the DNA TGTGCCAGCAGTGCCTCACCCCGCGCCCCCCACTATGGCTACACCTTC. Translating gives CASSASPRAPHYGYTF.